Following are 17 T cell receptor beta chains from one sample sequenced in a study of blood T cell repertoires in COVID-19 (TCRdb year 2020). Libraries came from the immunoSEQ multiplex PCR assay. This immuneACCESS table, as held by TCRdb, lists in-frame sequences with V and J called but not all clones. Of the missing ones, under half trace to an unresolved V gene in checked studies; the others have no known cause. For this sample there are roughly 260,000 clones; approximately 82% appear just once. Of the sample, less than 4% is held by the ten largest clones. The sequenced sample consisted of peripheral blood. These receptors came from a woman under 30 with acute or convalescent COVID-19.

This clone was detected a few times. The genes are TRBV11-2 and TRBJ1-2; 8 bases are shared with TRBD1. J gave up 4 bases and V 4 bases, and 20 bases lay outside the gene matches. This CDR3 comprises 19 residues. The germline gives CDR1 SGHAT, CDR2 FQNNGV. In DNA, the CDR3 is TGTGCCAGCAGCTCCTTAAAGGGCCAGACAGGGGCCGTCTTCTATGGCTACACCTTC. As protein: CASSSLKGQTGAVFYGYTF.

The chain has TRBV5-1 and TRBJ2-7, with D perhaps matching TRBD1 (6 bases). Trimming stripped 0 bases from V and 6 bases from J, with 10 bases between. The CDR3 loop spans 13 amino acids. The germline CDR1 and CDR2 sequences are SGHRS and YFSETQ. This chain's CDR3 is CASSLVGGGEQYF. The CDR3 DNA sequence: TGCGCCAGCAGCTTGGTTGGGGGCGGCGAGCAGTACTTC.

The chain recombines TRBV3-1 (or the pseudogene TRBV3-2) with TRBJ1-6; no definite D call. Deletions cut 0 bases from V and 3 bases from J, with 6 bases between. The CDR3 runs to 15 residues. CDR1 and CDR2 (germline): LGHDT, YNNKEL (reference sequence). The CDR3 region has the DNA TGTGCCAGCAGCCAAGAACACATCTATAATTCACCCCTCCACTTT. It yields the protein CASSQEHIYNSPLHF.

V usage is TRBV11-2 and J usage is TRBJ2-7; D uncertain. V lost 5 bases, J lost 2 bases, and 13 bases lay in between. The germline V gene has CDR1 SGHAT and CDR2 FQNNGV. This CDR3 contains 14 residues. Here the CDR3 reads CASSAQLPPYEQYF. The CDR3, as DNA: TGTGCCAGCAGCGCCCAACTCCCCCCCTACGAGCAGTACTTC.

This sequence joins TRBV27 and TRBJ2-1; a weak D match, TRBD2 (5 bases). The CDR3 runs to 15 residues. Germline CDR1 is MNHEY and CDR2 is SMNVEV (reference sequence). V lost 6 bases to trimming and J lost 2 bases, with 14 bases between them. The CDR3 sequence: CASSISGNTYNEQFF. The CDR3 bases are TGTGCCAGCAGCATAAGCGGTAATACCTACAATGAGCAGTTCTTC.

The rearrangement joins TRBV4-1 to TRBJ1-1, with TRBD1 matching over 9 bases. Germline V lookup: CDR1 MGHRA, CDR2 YSYEKL. The CDR3 consists of 15 residues. Trimming cost V 4 bases and J 4 bases; bases outside gene matches: 7. The CDR3 bases are TGCGCCAGCAGCCTACAGGGGGCCGGTGTCACTGAAGCTTTCTTT. Its translation: CASSLQGAGVTEAFF.

The chain couples TRBV19 to TRBJ1-5, with no clear D. Germline V gives CDR1 LNHDA, CDR2 SQIVND (reference sequence). Trimming left V 1 base short and J 8 bases short, with 15 bases between. The CDR3 loop spans 15 amino acids. The CDR3 sequence is CASSIGSEGSKPQHF. The CDR3 region has the DNA TGTGCCAGTAGTATAGGGTCGGAGGGTTCGAAGCCCCAGCATTTT.

The chain couples TRBV19 to TRBJ1-2; D unresolved. CDR3 size: 12 residues. The germline gives CDR1 LNHDA, CDR2 SQIVND (reference sequence). V lost 0 bases and J lost 4, with 3 bases in between. The CDR3 DNA reads as TGTGCCAGTAGTATAGATCTCTATGGCTACACCTTC. Translation gives CASSIDLYGYTF.

The chain links TRBV3-1 (or the pseudogene TRBV3-2) to TRBJ2-7; 8 bases are shared with TRBD2. The germline CDR1 and CDR2 sequences are LGHDT and YNNKEL (reference sequence). The CDR3 extends over 13 amino acids. V shed 6 bases, J shed 2 bases, and the junction held 3 bases outside the gene matches. CDR3 residues: CASSLAGPYEQYF. The CDR3 DNA reads TGTGCCAGCAGTCTAGCGGGCCCCTACGAGCAGTACTTC.

This clone was detected only a few times. The chain joins TRBV28 to TRBJ2-7; 10 bases fit TRBD1. The V segment lost 1 base and the J segment 3 bases; nucleotides outside the gene matches: 3. Germline V gene sequence: CDR1 MDHEN, CDR2 SYDVKM. The CDR3 length is 15 residues. CDR3 loop: CASSLSGTGDYEQYF. The CDR3 nucleotides are TGTGCCAGCAGTTTATCGGGGACAGGGGACTACGAGCAGTACTTC.

The chain uses TRBV7-6 and TRBJ1-3, with D perhaps matching TRBD1 (5 bases). Per the germline V gene, CDR1 is SGHVS and CDR2 is FNYEAQ. This CDR3 comprises 13 residues. Trimming cost V 5 bases and J 3 bases, with 8 bases left between them. CDR3 sequence: CASSTQGGNTIYF. CDR3 DNA sequence: TGTGCCAGCAGCACGCAGGGTGGAAACACCATATATTTT.

V gene TRBV6-5 combines with J gene TRBJ2-7, with 13 bases aligning to TRBD2. The CDR3 loop spans 15 amino acids. V trimming: 6 bases; J trimming: 2 bases; junction bases outside the gene matches: 4. Germline V gene data show CDR1 as MNHEY and CDR2 as SVGAGI. In DNA form, the CDR3 reads TGTGCCAGCAGGTCGGGACTAGCGGGAACCTACGAGCAGTACTTC. This gives the protein CASRSGLAGTYEQYF.

The chain employs TRBV5-1 and TRBJ2-3; TRBD1 matches at 8 bases. The junction had 5 bases not matched to a gene; V was cut back by 0 bases and J by 2 bases. The CDR3 spans 16 residues. The germline CDR1 and CDR2 sequences are SGHRS and YFSETQ. The CDR3 region is CASSLGQGTYTDTQYF. The CDR3 bases are TGCGCCAGCAGCTTGGGACAGGGGACATACACAGATACGCAGTATTTT.

The count of this clone is one. The V gene is TRBV7-2, the J gene TRBJ1-6; D remains unclear. This CDR3 has 17 residues. V dropped 2 bases and J dropped 8 bases, with 19 bases sitting between them. Germline V lookup: CDR1 SGHTA, CDR2 FQGNSA. The CDR3 DNA reads TGTGCCAGCAGCTTAATTGGTTCGGGGATTGTGTATTCACCCCTCCACTTT. Translating it yields CASSLIGSGIVYSPLHF.

The rearrangement links TRBV7-2 to TRBJ2-4; D may be TRBD2 (6 bases). Trimming left V 3 bases short and J 0 bases short, with 15 bases between. The CDR3 consists of 17 residues. Germline V gene sequence: CDR1 SGHTA, CDR2 FQGNSA. The CDR3 spells CASSFGVAGPAKNIQYF. The CDR3 DNA follows: TGTGCCAGCAGCTTCGGCGTGGCGGGACCAGCCAAAAACATTCAGTACTTC.

The chain has TRBV6-2 or TRBV6-3 and TRBJ2-3; TRBD1 matches 7 bases. CDR3 size: 14 residues. The germline V gene encodes CDR1 MNHEY and CDR2 SVGEGT. V trimming: 5 bases; J trimming: 3 bases; junction bases outside the gene matches: 5. CDR3 nucleotides: TGTGCCAGCAGTGACAGGGAACCAACAGATACGCAGTATTTT. It translates to CASSDREPTDTQYF.

The chain's CDR3 is CASIGTPATNEKLFF. For the CDR3, the DNA is TGTGCCAGTATAGGGACACCAGCAACTAATGAAAAACTGTTTTTT. The chain recombines TRBV19 with TRBJ1-4; maybe TRBD1 (6 bases). The germline gives CDR1 LNHDA, CDR2 SQIVND (reference sequence). V shed 7 bases and J shed 0 bases, with 12 bases lying between them. The CDR3 runs 15 residues.